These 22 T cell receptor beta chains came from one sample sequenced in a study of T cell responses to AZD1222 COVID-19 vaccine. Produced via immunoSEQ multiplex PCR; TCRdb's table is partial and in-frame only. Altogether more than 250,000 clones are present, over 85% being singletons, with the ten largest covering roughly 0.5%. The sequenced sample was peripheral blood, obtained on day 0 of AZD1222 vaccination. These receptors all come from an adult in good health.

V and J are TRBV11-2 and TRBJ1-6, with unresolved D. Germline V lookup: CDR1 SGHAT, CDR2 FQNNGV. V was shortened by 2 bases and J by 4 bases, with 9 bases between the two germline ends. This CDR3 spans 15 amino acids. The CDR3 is CASSLSVGYNSPLHF. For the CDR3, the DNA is TGTGCCAGCAGCTTATCCGTGGGTTATAATTCACCCCTCCACTTT.

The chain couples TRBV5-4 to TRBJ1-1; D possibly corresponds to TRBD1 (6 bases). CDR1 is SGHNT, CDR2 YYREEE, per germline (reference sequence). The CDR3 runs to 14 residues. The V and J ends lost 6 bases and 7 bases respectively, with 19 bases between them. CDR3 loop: CASTATGFGGEAFF. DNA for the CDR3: TGTGCCAGCACCGCGACAGGTTTTGGTGGTGAAGCTTTCTTT.

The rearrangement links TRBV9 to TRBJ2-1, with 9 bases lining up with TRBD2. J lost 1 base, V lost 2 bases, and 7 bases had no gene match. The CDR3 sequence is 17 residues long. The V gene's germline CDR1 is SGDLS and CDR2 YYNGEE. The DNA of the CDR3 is TGTGCCAGCAGCGTTGGGACTAGCATCCGATCCTACAATGAGCAGTTCTTC. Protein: CASSVGTSIRSYNEQFF. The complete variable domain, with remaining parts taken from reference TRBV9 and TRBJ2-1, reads DSGVTQTPKHLITATGQRVTLRCSPRSGDLSVYWYQQSLDQGLQFLIQYYNGEERAKGNILERFSAQQFPDLHSELNLSSLELGDSALYFCASSVGTSIRSYNEQFFGPGTRLTVL.

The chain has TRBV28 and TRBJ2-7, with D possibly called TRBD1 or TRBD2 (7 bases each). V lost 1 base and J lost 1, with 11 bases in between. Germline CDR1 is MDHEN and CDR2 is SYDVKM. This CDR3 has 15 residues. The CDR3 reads CASSLFQGGSYEQYF. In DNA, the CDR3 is TGTGCCAGCAGTTTATTTCAGGGGGGGTCCTACGAGCAGTACTTC.

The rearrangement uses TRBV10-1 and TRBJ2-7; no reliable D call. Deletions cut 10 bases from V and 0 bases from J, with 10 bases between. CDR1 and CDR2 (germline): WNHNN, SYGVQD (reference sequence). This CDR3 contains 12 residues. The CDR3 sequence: CATISSSYEQYF. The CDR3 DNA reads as TGCGCCACCATCTCCTCCTCCTACGAGCAGTACTTC.

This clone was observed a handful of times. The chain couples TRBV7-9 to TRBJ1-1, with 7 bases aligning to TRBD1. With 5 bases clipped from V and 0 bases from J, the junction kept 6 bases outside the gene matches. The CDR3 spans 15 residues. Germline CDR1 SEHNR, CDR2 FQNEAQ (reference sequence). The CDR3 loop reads CASSPSGTVNTEAFF. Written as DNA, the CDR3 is TGTGCCAGCAGCCCCTCCGGGACAGTGAACACTGAAGCTTTCTTT.

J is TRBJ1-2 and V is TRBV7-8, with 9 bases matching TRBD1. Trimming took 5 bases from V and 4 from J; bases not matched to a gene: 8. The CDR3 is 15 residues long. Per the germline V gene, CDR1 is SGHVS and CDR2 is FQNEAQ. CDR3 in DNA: TGTGCCAGCAGCCCGCCGGGACAGGGAGCCTATGGCTACACCTTC. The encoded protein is CASSPPGQGAYGYTF. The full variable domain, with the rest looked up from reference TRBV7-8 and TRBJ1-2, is GAGVSQSPRYKVAKRGQDVALRCDPISGHVSLFWYQQALGQGPEFLTYFQNEAQLDKSGLPSDRFFAERPEGSVSTLKIQRTQQEDSAVYLCASSPPGQGAYGYTFGSGTRLTVV.

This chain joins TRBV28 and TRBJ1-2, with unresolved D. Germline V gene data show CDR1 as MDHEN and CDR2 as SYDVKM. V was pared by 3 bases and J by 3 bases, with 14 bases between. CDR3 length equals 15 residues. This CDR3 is CASSFSGTSYYGYTF. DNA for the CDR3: TGTGCCAGCAGTTTTTCAGGCACCTCCTACTATGGCTACACCTTC.

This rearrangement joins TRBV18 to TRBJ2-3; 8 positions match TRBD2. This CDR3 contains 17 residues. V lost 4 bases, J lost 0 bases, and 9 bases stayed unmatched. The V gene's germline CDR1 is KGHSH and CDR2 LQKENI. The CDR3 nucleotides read TGTGCCAGCTCACTGGAGGCGGGGGGCGCTAGCACAGATACGCAGTATTTT. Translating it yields CASSLEAGGASTDTQYF.

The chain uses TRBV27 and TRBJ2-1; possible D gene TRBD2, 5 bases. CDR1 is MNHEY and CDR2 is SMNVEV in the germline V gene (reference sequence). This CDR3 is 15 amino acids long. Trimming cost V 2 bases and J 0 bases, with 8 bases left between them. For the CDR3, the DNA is TGTGCCAGCAGTTTAAGGGAGAGCTCCTACAATGAGCAGTTCTTC. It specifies CASSLRESSYNEQFF.

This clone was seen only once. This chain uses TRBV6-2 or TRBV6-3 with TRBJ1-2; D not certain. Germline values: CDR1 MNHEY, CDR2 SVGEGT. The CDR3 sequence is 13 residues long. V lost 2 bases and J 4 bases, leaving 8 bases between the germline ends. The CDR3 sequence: CASSYGKSYGYTF. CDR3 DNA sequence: TGTGCCAGCAGTTACGGCAAATCCTATGGCTACACCTTC.

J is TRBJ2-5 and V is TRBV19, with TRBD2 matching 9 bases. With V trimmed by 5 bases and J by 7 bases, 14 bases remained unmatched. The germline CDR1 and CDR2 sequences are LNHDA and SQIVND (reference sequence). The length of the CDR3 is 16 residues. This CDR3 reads CASSASGASGKVTQYF. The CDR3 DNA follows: TGTGCCAGTAGTGCATCCGGGGCTAGCGGGAAGGTGACCCAGTACTTC.

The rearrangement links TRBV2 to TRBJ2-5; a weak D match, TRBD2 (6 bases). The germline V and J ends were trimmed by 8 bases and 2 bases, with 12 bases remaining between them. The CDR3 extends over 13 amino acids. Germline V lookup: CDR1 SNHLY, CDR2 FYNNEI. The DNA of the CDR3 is TGTGCCAGCGGCCGGGACTCGCAAGAGACCCAGTACTTC. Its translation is CASGRDSQETQYF.

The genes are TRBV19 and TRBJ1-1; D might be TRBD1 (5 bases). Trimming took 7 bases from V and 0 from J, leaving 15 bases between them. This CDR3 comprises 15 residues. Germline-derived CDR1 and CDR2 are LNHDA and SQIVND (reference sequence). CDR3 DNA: TGTGCCAGTACCACATCAGGGAGCATGAACACTGAAGCTTTCTTT. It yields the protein CASTTSGSMNTEAFF.

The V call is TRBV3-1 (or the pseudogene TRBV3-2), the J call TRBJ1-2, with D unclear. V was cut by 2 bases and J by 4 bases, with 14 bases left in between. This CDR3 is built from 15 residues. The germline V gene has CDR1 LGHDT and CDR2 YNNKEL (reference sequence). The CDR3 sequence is CASSQLEPPVYGYTF. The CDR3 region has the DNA TGTGCCAGCAGCCAACTCGAGCCACCGGTCTATGGCTACACCTTC.

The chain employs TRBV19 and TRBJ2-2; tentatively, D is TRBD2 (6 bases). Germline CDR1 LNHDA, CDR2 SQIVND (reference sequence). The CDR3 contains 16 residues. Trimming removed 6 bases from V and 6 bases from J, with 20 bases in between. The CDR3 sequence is CASSTGPSRGPGELFF. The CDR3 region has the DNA TGTGCCAGTAGCACCGGACCGTCGCGGGGACCCGGGGAGCTGTTTTTT.

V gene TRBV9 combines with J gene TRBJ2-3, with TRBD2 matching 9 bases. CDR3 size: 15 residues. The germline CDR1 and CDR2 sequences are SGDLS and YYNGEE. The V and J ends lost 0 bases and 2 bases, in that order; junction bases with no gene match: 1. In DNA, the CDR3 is TGTGCCAGCAGCGTAGTAGCGGGGGCCACAGATACGCAGTATTTT. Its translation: CASSVVAGATDTQYF.

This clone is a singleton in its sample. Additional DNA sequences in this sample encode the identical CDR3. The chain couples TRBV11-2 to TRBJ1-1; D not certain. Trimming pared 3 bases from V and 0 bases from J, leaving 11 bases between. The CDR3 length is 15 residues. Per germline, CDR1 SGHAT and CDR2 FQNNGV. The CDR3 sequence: CASSLVGRMNTEAFF. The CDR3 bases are TGTGCCAGCAGCTTGGTCGGCAGGATGAACACTGAAGCTTTCTTT.

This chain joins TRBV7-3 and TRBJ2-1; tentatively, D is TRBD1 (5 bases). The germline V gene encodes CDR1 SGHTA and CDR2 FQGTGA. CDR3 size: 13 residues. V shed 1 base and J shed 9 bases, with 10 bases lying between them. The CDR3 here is CASSLIQGGEQFF. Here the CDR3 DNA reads TGTGCCAGCAGCTTAATTCAGGGTGGTGAGCAGTTCTTC.

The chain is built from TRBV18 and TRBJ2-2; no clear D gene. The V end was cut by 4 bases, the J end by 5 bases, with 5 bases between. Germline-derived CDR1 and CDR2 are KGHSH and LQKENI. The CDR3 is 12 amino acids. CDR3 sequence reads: CASSLATGELFF. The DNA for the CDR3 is TGTGCCAGCTCACTGGCAACCGGGGAGCTGTTTTTT.

The CDR3: CASSPRLAGSSYNEQFF. The CDR3 DNA follows: TGTGCCAGCAGCCCCCGACTAGCGGGAAGCTCCTACAATGAGCAGTTCTTC. The chain is built from TRBV7-2 and TRBJ2-1, with 11 bases aligning to TRBD2. Germline lookup yields CDR1 SGHTA and CDR2 FQGNSA. V trimming: 5 bases; J trimming: 0 bases; junction bases outside the gene matches: 6. The CDR3 covers 17 residues.

The CDR3 here is CSARERDPEYF. The CDR3 DNA is TGCAGTGCTAGAGAGCGGGACCCCGAGTACTTC. J is TRBJ2-7 and V is TRBV20-1, with a tentative D call TRBD2 (6 bases). The CDR3 is 11 residues long. Trimming left V 0 bases short and J 11 bases short, with 11 bases between. In germline, CDR1 is DFQATT, CDR2 SNEGSKA (reference sequence).